The next 20 T cell receptor beta chains were all read from a single sample in a study of naive and memory T cell subsets (dated by TCRdb to about 2017). Library construction relied on UMI-ligation and nested PCR. TCRdb lists the instrument as Illumina MiSeq. The beta constant-region primer consisted of an equimolar mixture of two oligonucleotides that together covered TRBC1 and TRBC2. Four rounds of PCR were used to amplify ligated cDNA, with nested alpha and beta constant-region primers being used together with the SP2 primer. TCRdb redid the processing of the public reads, applying fastp at Q25 and MiXCR, and retained in-frame beta chains. Rows are unified per CDR3 protein, each entry keeping the most common DNA and genes. The sample records some 82,000 distinct CDR3 sequences, approximately 10% of which are singletons. 1.2% of the sample lies in the top ten. The specimen was naive CD8+ T cells from blood. The intended sense of this specimen's cell subset or site label: naive T cells, CD45RA high CD27+. The receptors here all came from a human donor in good health.

This clonotype was counted at least ten times. The chain combines TRBV20-1 with TRBJ2-1; 11 bases line up with TRBD2. This CDR3 spans 17 amino acids. V shed 4 bases, J shed 3 bases, and the junction held 11 bases outside the gene matches. Germline loops: CDR1 DFQATT, CDR2 SNEGSKA (reference sequence). The CDR3 DNA follows: TGCAGTGCTACAGGGACTAGCGGCCCCGATATCTACAATGAGCAGTTCTTC. It codes for CSATGTSGPDIYNEQFF.

Ten or more counts support this clonotype. The chain is built from TRBV12-3 or TRBV12-4 and TRBJ2-7; tentatively, D is TRBD1 (5 bases). Trimming removed 3 bases at V and 2 bases at J, with 14 bases between. CDR3 length: 15 residues. DNA of the CDR3: TGTGCCAGCAGTTTGTCCTCCCGCAGGGCCTACGAGCAGTACTTC. This translates into CASSLSSRRAYEQYF.

This clonotype was seen a handful of times. This chain links TRBV4-3 with TRBJ2-5; TRBD2 is a possible D gene (6 bases). Germline CDR1 LGHNA, CDR2 YSLEER. V gave up 0 bases and J gave up 1 base, with 18 bases separating them. This CDR3 contains 18 residues. CDR3 sequence (DNA): TGCGCCAGCAGCCAAGACAGGTTGAGAAGCGGGCCCCAAGAGACCCAGTACTTC. Amino acid sequence: CASSQDRLRSGPQETQYF.

This clonotype was observed a handful of times. The V and J genes are TRBV12-3 or TRBV12-4 and TRBJ1-4; D gene uncertain. The CDR3 contains 13 residues. V lost 9 bases to trimming and J lost 4 bases, with 12 bases between them. The DNA for the CDR3 is TGTGCCAGTGACGACGGACTTAATGAAAAACTGTTTTTT. This translates into CASDDGLNEKLFF.

Ten or more counts support this clonotype. V and J are TRBV5-1 and TRBJ2-7; 7 nucleotides match TRBD1. The CDR3 totals 14 residues. Germline CDR1 reads SGHRS; CDR2 reads YFSETQ. V lost 5 bases, J lost 2 bases, and 7 bases stayed unmatched. CDR3: CASRFRTGTYEQYF. The CDR3 nucleotides are TGCGCCAGCAGATTTAGGACAGGTACCTACGAGCAGTACTTC.

The chain joins TRBV6-5 to TRBJ2-3; no clear D. This CDR3 has 13 residues. With 5 bases removed from V and 0 bases from J, the gap between germline ends came to 6 bases. In germline, CDR1 is MNHEY, CDR2 SVGAGI. The CDR3 sequence: CASSAGSTDTQYF. CDR3 DNA: TGTGCCAGCAGTGCCGGGAGCACAGATACGCAGTATTTT.

This clonotype was picked up a small number of times. This chain uses TRBV6-6 with TRBJ2-3; 10 nucleotides agree with TRBD2. The CDR3 contains 14 residues. Germline loops: CDR1 MNHNY, CDR2 SVGAGI (reference sequence). Trimming removed 6 bases from V and 6 bases from J; junction bases left unmatched: 6. The CDR3 is CASSQLLAGDTQYF. CDR3 DNA sequence: TGTGCCAGCAGCCAGCTACTAGCGGGGGATACGCAGTATTTT.

This clonotype was seen ten or more times. The chain couples TRBV14 to TRBJ2-7; D is possibly TRBD1 (5 bases). The germline gives CDR1 SGHDN, CDR2 FVKESK. V gave up 1 base and J gave up 2 bases, with 9 bases separating them. This CDR3 has 14 residues. In DNA form, the CDR3 reads TGTGCCAGCAGCCAAGGTCAGGGCCCCTACGAGCAGTACTTC. Translated, it gives CASSQGQGPYEQYF.

This clonotype was detected ten times or more. The V and J genes are TRBV6-2 or TRBV6-3 and TRBJ2-2; 9 nucleotides match TRBD2. Germline values: CDR1 MNHEY, CDR2 SVGEGT. The CDR3 is 17 residues long. With V trimmed by 0 bases and J by 5 bases, 7 bases remained unmatched. As DNA, the CDR3 is TGTGCCAGCAGTTACTCGAGAGCGGGAGGTTTAACCGGGGAGCTGTTTTTT. Its protein product is CASSYSRAGGLTGELFF.

This clonotype was detected ten times or more. This sequence joins TRBV7-6 and TRBJ2-2, with unresolved D. This CDR3 comprises 13 residues. The germline CDR1 and CDR2 sequences are SGHVS and FNYEAQ. Trimming removed 2 bases from V and 6 bases from J, with 7 bases in between. CDR3 DNA sequence: TGTGCCAGCAGCTTACCGGGTCCCGGGGAGCTGTTTTTT. Its translation: CASSLPGPGELFF.

The table lists this clonotype with a few counts. The chain recombines TRBV27 with TRBJ2-7; D is perhaps TRBD1 or TRBD2 (6 bases each). Germline V lookup: CDR1 MNHEY, CDR2 SMNVEV (reference sequence). This CDR3 contains 18 residues. The ends were cut back, 0 bases at V and 3 bases at J, with 21 bases in the middle. CDR3 in DNA: TGTGCCAGCAGTTTATCCCCCCCAGGGGCGGGACTGTTCTACGAGCAGTACTTC. Residues: CASSLSPPGAGLFYEQYF.

The genes are TRBV7-8 and TRBJ2-1; tentative D call: TRBD2 (5 bases). CDR1 and CDR2 from the germline V gene are SGHVS and FQNEAQ. This CDR3 spans 15 amino acids. The V and J ends lost 2 bases and 10 bases respectively, with 18 bases between them. The CDR3 here is CASSLTEAIKLEQFF. In DNA, the CDR3 is TGTGCCAGCAGCTTAACGGAGGCGATTAAACTGGAGCAGTTCTTC.

This chain joins TRBV6-6 and TRBJ1-6; weak D call: TRBD1 (5 bases). This CDR3 has 16 amino acids. The V end lost 0 bases, the J end lost 6 bases, and 12 bases lay between the germline ends. CDR1 and CDR2 from the germline V gene are MNHNY and SVGAGI (reference sequence). CDR3 region: CASSYSGPSFNSPLHF. CDR3 in DNA: TGTGCCAGCAGTTACTCGGGACCGAGTTTTAATTCACCCCTCCACTTT.

This clonotype was detected ten times or more. The rearrangement joins TRBV27 to TRBJ2-3, with 7 bases fitting TRBD2. CDR1 is MNHEY, CDR2 SMNVEV, per germline (reference sequence). J lost 4 bases, V lost 5 bases, and 9 bases had no gene match. This CDR3 is 15 amino acids long. The CDR3 nucleotides read TGTGCCAGCAGTCCCAGGCGTCTAGCGGCAGATACGCAGTATTTT. Its translation: CASSPRRLAADTQYF.

This clonotype was observed a handful of times. The rearrangement uses TRBV12-3 or TRBV12-4 and TRBJ1-6; D might be TRBD1 (5 bases). With 3 bases removed from V and 10 bases from J, the gap between germline ends came to 16 bases. The CDR3 has 15 residues. The CDR3 sequence is CASSFRDGLGSPLHF. The CDR3 nucleotides read TGTGCCAGCAGTTTTCGGGACGGTTTGGGGTCACCCCTCCACTTT.

The chain joins TRBV7-9 to TRBJ1-1; D is ambiguous. The CDR3 loop spans 14 amino acids. V lost 0 bases and J 0 bases, leaving 5 bases between the germline ends. In germline, CDR1 is SEHNR, CDR2 FQNEAQ (reference sequence). CDR3: CASSLAGMNTEAFF. The CDR3 coding sequence is TGTGCCAGCAGCTTAGCAGGCATGAACACTGAAGCTTTCTTT.

In this sample, this clonotype turned up a few times. This chain joins TRBV12-3 or TRBV12-4 and TRBJ2-3; 8 bases are a match to TRBD2. V dropped 2 bases and J dropped 2; count of bases not matched to a gene: 6. The CDR3 is made up of 16 amino acids. The CDR3 loop reads CASSLRPAGVTDTQYF. In nucleotides, the CDR3 is TGTGCCAGCAGTTTACGGCCAGCGGGAGTCACAGATACGCAGTATTTT.

The chain carries TRBV29-1 and TRBJ2-1; 10 bases fit TRBD2. The CDR3 sequence is 14 residues long. J was trimmed by 6 bases and V by 7 bases; bases with no gene match: 9. From germline, CDR1 is SQVTM and CDR2 ANQGSEA. DNA of the CDR3: TGCAGCGGACAAGCGGGAGGGCGCGGCAATGAGCAGTTCTTC. Amino acids: CSGQAGGRGNEQFF.

V gene TRBV5-1 combines with J gene TRBJ1-5; D remains ambiguous. Germline values: CDR1 SGHRS, CDR2 YFSETQ. Trimming shortened V by 0 bases and J by 7 bases, and 8 bases separated the two germline ends. CDR3 length: 13 amino acids. CDR3 region: CASSLEAGQPQHF. The CDR3 bases are TGCGCCAGCAGCTTGGAGGCGGGGCAGCCCCAGCATTTT.

The chain combines TRBV12-5 with TRBJ2-3; D is possibly TRBD2 (5 bases). CDR1 and CDR2 (germline): LGHNT, FRNRAP. The CDR3 spans 13 residues. In DNA, the CDR3 is TGTGCGAGTCCCGGGGAAGCCGTGGATACGCAGTATTTT. It is translated as CASPGEAVDTQYF.